Listed here are 7 T cell receptor beta chains from one sample, sequenced in a study of OX40 agonist ivuxolimab in advanced cancers. The protocol was immunoSEQ multiplex PCR, while the TCRdb copy is restricted to in-frame clones and leaves out a portion. This table has tens of thousands of clones, 65% to 85% appearing once. The sequencing here drew on CD4+ or CD8+ T cells sorted from blood, taken in a trial of the OX40 agonist ivuxolimab. The source of these receptors is an adult with an advanced solid tumor such as melanoma, head and neck, liver or kidney cancer.

This clone was observed a single time. The gene calls are TRBV10-3 and TRBJ2-1; D gene ambiguous. V was shortened by 1 base and J by 8 bases, with 9 bases between the two germline ends. Germline V gives CDR1 ENHRY, CDR2 SYGVKD. The CDR3 covers 13 residues. CDR3 nucleotide sequence: TGTGCCATCAGTGAGTTGGGCGAGGATGAGCAGTTCTTC. This sequence encodes CAISELGEDEQFF.

This sequence joins TRBV9 and TRBJ1-1, with D uncertain. V lost 0 bases and J lost 0, with 9 bases in between. CDR3 size: 15 residues. CDR1 is SGDLS, CDR2 YYNGEE, per germline. The CDR3 DNA reads TGTGCCAGCAGCGTAGGGATCGATTTGAACACTGAAGCTTTCTTT. This encodes CASSVGIDLNTEAFF. The complete variable domain, with remaining parts taken from reference TRBV9 and TRBJ1-1, reads DSGVTQTPKHLITATGQRVTLRCSPRSGDLSVYWYQQSLDQGLQFLIQYYNGEERAKGNILERFSAQQFPDLHSELNLSSLELGDSALYFCASSVGIDLNTEAFFGQGTRLTVV.

V usage is TRBV11-2 and J usage is TRBJ1-5; the match to TRBD1 covers 7 bases. J was trimmed by 6 bases and V by 4 bases; bases with no gene match: 12. The V gene's germline CDR1 is SGHAT and CDR2 FQNNGV. CDR3 size: 16 residues. DNA of the CDR3: TGTGCCAGCAGCTCATACCCCAGAGGGGGCATTCAGCCCCAGCATTTT. Translated: CASSSYPRGGIQPQHF.

The rearrangement links TRBV2 to TRBJ1-2, with D perhaps TRBD1 (5 bases). CDR3 size: 15 residues. The germline V and J ends were trimmed by 1 base and 2 bases, with 11 bases remaining between them. Germline lookup yields CDR1 SNHLY and CDR2 FYNNEI. The CDR3 DNA sequence: TGTGCCAGCAGTGAAGTGGATTCAGGGAACTATGGCTACACCTTC. It is translated as CASSEVDSGNYGYTF.

The J gene is TRBJ1-1, the V gene TRBV5-5, with D uncertain. Per germline, CDR1 SGHKS and CDR2 YYEKEE (reference sequence). CDR3 length: 14 residues. Trimming cost V 1 base and J 1 base, with 8 bases left between them. CDR3 sequence: CASSLWRGNTEAFF. The DNA of the CDR3 is TGTGCCAGCAGCTTGTGGCGGGGGAACACTGAAGCTTTCTTT.

This clone was observed a handful of times. The rearrangement links TRBV13 to TRBJ2-1, with 8 nucleotides matching TRBD1. This CDR3 is 15 amino acids long. CDR1 and CDR2 from the germline V gene are PRHDT and FYEKMQ (reference sequence). After removal of 4 bases from V and 3 bases from J, the junction contained 5 bases not matched to a gene. The chain's CDR3 is CASSSRQGNYNEQFF. The CDR3 DNA sequence: TGTGCCAGCAGCTCAAGACAGGGGAACTACAATGAGCAGTTCTTC.

The CDR3 sequence: CASSEDWDRGGEQYF. The CDR3 DNA reads as TGTGCCAGCAGCGAAGATTGGGACAGGGGTGGCGAGCAGTACTTC. This rearrangement joins TRBV7-6 to TRBJ2-7; TRBD1 agrees at 10 bases. Germline V gene data show CDR1 as SGHVS and CDR2 as FNYEAQ. Trimming at V came to 5 bases and at J to 6 bases, leaving 10 bases not matched to a gene. The CDR3 runs to 15 residues.